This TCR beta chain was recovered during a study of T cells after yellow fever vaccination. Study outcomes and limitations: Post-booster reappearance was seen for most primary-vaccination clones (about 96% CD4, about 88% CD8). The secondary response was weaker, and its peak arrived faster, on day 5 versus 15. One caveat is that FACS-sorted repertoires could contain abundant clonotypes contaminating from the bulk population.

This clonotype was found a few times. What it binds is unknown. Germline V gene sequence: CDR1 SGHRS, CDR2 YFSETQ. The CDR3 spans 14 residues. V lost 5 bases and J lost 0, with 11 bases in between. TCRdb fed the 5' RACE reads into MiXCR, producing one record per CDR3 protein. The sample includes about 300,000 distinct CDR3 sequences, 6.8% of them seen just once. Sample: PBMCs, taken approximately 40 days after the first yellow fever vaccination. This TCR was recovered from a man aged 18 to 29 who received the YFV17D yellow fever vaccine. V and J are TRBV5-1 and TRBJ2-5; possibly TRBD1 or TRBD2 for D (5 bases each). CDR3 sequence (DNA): TGCGCCAGCAGTACCGGGACCAACCAAGAGACCCAGTACTTC. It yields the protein CASSTGTNQETQYF. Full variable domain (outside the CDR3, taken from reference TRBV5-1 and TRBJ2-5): KAGVTQTPRYLIKTRGQQVTLSCSPISGHRSVSWYQQTPGQGLQFLFEYFSETQRNKGNFPGRFSGRQFSNSRSEMNVSTLELGDSALYLCASSTGTNQETQYFGPGTRLLVL.